This TCR beta chain emerged from a study of cytomegalovirus exposure and HLA in healthy donors. There are 17 residues in the CDR3. V lost 4 bases, J lost 0 bases, and 4 bases stayed unmatched. Germline CDR1 MDHEN, CDR2 SYDVKM. 13 Jbeta primers and 60 Vbeta primers were used for the PCR. Clones were sequenced by immunoSEQ multiplex PCR, and TCRdb holds only the in-frame ones, with some missing. The data hold approximately 140,000 clones, with about three fifths observed a single time. Material: PBMCs. The sequence came from an older woman in good health and CMV-seropositive. V gene TRBV28 combines with J gene TRBJ2-6, with 9 bases matching TRBD1. CDR3 coding DNA: TGTGCCAGCAGTTCAGGGACAGGGAACTCTGGGGCCAACGTCCTGACTTTC. It specifies CASSSGTGNSGANVLTF.